The rows below give T cell receptor beta chains drawn from one sample of a study of immune heterogeneity within non-small cell lung tumors. In TCRdb, the multiplex PCR reads were re-called with MiXCR into one record per CDR3 protein. The sample has around 20,000 distinct CDR3 sequences, 25% to 35% seen once. The sample comprised lung tumor tissue. These receptors came from a man aged 35 to 55 with non-small cell lung cancer. The CDR3 runs from the conserved cysteine through the conserved F or W.

j_call v_call cdr3_aa
TRBJ2-3 TRBV5-5 CASSSRGDGSTDTQYF
TRBJ2-7 TRBV7-9 CASRLGGSYEQYF
TRBJ2-6 TRBV3-1 CASSHTVSGANVLTF
TRBJ1-5 TRBV4-3 CASSQEYTAGGNQPQHF
TRBJ2-3 TRBV20-1 CSASRRGRAVTDAQYF
TRBJ2-5 TRBV19 CARRGGVQETQYF
TRBJ1-2 TRBV19 CASSIEARSYGYTF
TRBJ2-7 TRBV29-1 CSVLRDRKGEQYF
TRBJ2-7 TRBV4-2 CASSQDSAGGYEQYF
TRBJ2-3 TRBV6-4 CASARTSGGTDTQYF
TRBJ1-2 TRBV9 CASSVSGNYGYTF
TRBJ2-3 TRBV7-3 CASSLGTSTDTQYF
TRBJ1-3 TRBV6-1 CASSERTGGGNTIYF
TRBJ2-7 TRBV5-5 CASSLDPVFYEQYF
TRBJ1-5 TRBV27 CASSKGGEQPQHF
TRBJ1-1 TRBV7-9 CASSSDGENTEAFF
TRBJ2-7 TRBV14 CASSQESGNFASEQYF
TRBJ2-3 TRBV19 CASSIEGGATDTQYF
TRBJ1-1 TRBV30 CAWSKGGNTEAFF
TRBJ2-1 TRBV20-1 CSASLTSGYNEQFF
TRBJ1-3 TRBV20-1 CSARRGSGNTIYF
TRBJ1-1 TRBV29-1 CSVDFKGLNTEAFF
TRBJ2-1 TRBV5-1 CASTLTGDGSYNEQFF
TRBJ2-1 TRBV6-4 CASRGLAGSNEQFF
TRBJ1-6 TRBV30 CAWSANRGPNSPLHF
TRBJ2-2 TRBV27 CASSTVGQGVNTGELFF
TRBJ1-5 TRBV19 CASTDVSGSNQPQHF
TRBJ2-7 TRBV5-1 CASSETYEQYF
TRBJ2-7 TRBV19 CASSIIWGEGRIYEQYF
TRBJ2-6 TRBV11-3 CASSIRTMGLAGGRSGANVLTF
TRBJ2-3 TRBV19 CASSTQNMGTQYF
TRBJ1-4 TRBV4-1 CASIPPGAVGEKLFF
TRBJ2-6 TRBV4-3 CASSQEPIGARALPGANVLTF
TRBJ2-7 TRBV7-9 CDSSRGPINSYEQYF
TRBJ2-6 TRBV18 CASSLGGTGANVLTF
TRBJ1-1 TRBV12-3/TRBV12-4 CASSLTGVENTEAFF
TRBJ1-6 TRBV11-3 CASSAGQTNSPLNF
TRBJ2-1 TRBV6-1 CASSLQGPSSYNEQFF
TRBJ2-7 TRBV29-1 CSVSQGLIGQYEQYF
TRBJ2-7 TRBV12-3/TRBV12-4 CASRGSGRHEQYF
TRBJ1-6 TRBV6-6 CASSYSQGQVFSPLHF
TRBJ1-2 TRBV12-3/TRBV12-4 CASSRDRRGGYTF
TRBJ1-4 TRBV7-2 CASSLVGAPSEKLFF